This T cell receptor beta chain emerged from a study of OX40 agonist ivuxolimab in advanced cancers. Generated by immunoSEQ multiplex PCR, the TCRdb table keeps only in-frame clones and is missing some. The sample contains about 25,000 clones, around 75% of which appear only once. Germline CDR1 and CDR2: PRHDT and FYEKMQ (reference sequence). CDR3 length: 14 residues. V trimming: 5 bases; J trimming: 7 bases; junction bases outside the gene matches: 9. The specimen comprised CD4+ or CD8+ T cells sorted from blood, sampled in a trial of the OX40 agonist ivuxolimab. The chain links TRBV13 to TRBJ2-3, with 7 bases identical to TRBD2. The TCR originated in an adult with an advanced solid tumor such as melanoma, head and neck, liver or kidney cancer. Here the CDR3 DNA reads TGTGCCAGCAGCCCGAGACTAGCTCGGAATACGCAGTATTTT. Its translation: CASSPRLARNTQYF.